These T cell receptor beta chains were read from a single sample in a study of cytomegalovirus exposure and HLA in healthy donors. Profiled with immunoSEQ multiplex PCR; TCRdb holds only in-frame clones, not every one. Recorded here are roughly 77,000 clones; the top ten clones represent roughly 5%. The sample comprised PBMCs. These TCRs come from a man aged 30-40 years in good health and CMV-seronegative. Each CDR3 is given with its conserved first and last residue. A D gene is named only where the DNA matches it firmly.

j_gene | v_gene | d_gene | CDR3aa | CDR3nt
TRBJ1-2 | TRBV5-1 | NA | CASSLVPTLDSLNYGYTF | TGCGCCAGCAGCTTGGTACCCACCTTGGACAGCCTTAACTATGGCTACACCTTC
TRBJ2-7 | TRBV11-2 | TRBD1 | CASSSLQGGYEQYF | TGTGCCAGCAGCTCATTACAGGGGGGCTACGAGCAGTACTTC
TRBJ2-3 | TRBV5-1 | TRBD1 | CASSPQGGRTDTQYF | TGCGCCAGCAGCCCCCAAGGGGGCCGGACAGATACGCAGTATTTT
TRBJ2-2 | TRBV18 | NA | CASSPYGGITGELFF | TGTGCCAGCTCACCATACGGAGGCATCACCGGGGAGCTGTTTTTT
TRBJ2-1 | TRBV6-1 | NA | CASSEIGSGSSYNEQFF | TGTGCCAGCAGTGAAATCGGAAGCGGAAGCTCCTACAATGAGCAGTTCTTC
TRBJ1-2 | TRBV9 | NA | CASSVDGVGYGYTF | TGTGCCAGCAGCGTAGACGGGGTAGGCTATGGCTACACCTTC
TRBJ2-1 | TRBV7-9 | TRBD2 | CASSLEAGEFNEQFF | TGTGCCAGCAGCTTAGAAGCGGGAGAGTTCAATGAGCAGTTCTTC
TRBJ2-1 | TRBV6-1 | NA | CASSDRAGDVYNEQFF | TGTGCCAGCAGTGATAGGGCAGGGGACGTCTACAATGAGCAGTTCTTC
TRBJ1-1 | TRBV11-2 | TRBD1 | CASSYQGAVAFF | TGTGCCAGCAGTTACCAGGGGGCGGTAGCTTTCTTT
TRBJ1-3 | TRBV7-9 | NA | CASSPRDSPIYF | TGTGCCAGCAGCCCCAGGGACTCCCCGATATATTTT
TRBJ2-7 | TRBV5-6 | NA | CASSLALAEGFYEQYF | TGTGCCAGCAGCTTGGCGCTGGCGGAGGGTTTTTACGAGCAGTACTTC
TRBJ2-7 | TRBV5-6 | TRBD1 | CASSPEGQGAYEQYF | TGTGCCAGCAGCCCGGAGGGACAGGGAGCCTACGAGCAGTACTTC
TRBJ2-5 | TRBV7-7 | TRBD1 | CASSLNTGGGETQYF | TGTGCCAGCAGCTTAAATACAGGGGGCGGAGAGACCCAGTACTTC
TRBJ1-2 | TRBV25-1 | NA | CASSEFGEGYGYTF | TGTGCCAGCAGTGAATTTGGGGAGGGCTATGGCTACACCTTC
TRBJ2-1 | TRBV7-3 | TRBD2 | CASRKRGQTEQFF | TGTGCCAGCAGGAAGCGGGGGCAGACTGAGCAGTTCTTC
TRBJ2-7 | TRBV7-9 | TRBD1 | CASSLEFWDRVAEQYF | TGTGCCAGCAGCTTAGAGTTTTGGGACAGGGTGGCCGAGCAGTACTTC
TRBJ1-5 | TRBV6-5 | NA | CASSYSSRGNQPQHF | TGTGCCAGCAGTTACTCTAGCAGGGGCAATCAGCCCCAGCATTTT
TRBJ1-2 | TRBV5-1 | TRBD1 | CASSSTGDGYTF | TGCGCCAGCAGCTCGACAGGGGATGGCTACACCTTC